The 21 T cell receptor beta chains presented below share a single source sample, sequenced in a study of identical twins. TCRdb recomputed calls from the 5' RACE reads with MiXCR, one row per CDR3 protein. Among around 1.7 million distinct CDR3 sequences listed, more than 30% were seen once. Sample: cord blood. All receptors derive from a newborn girl in good health.

This CDR3 is CASKSAGTYNEQFF. CDR3 coding DNA: TGTGCCAGTAAATCTGCGGGGACCTACAATGAGCAGTTCTTC. The rearrangement joins TRBV19 to TRBJ2-1; maybe TRBD2 (6 bases). The V gene lost 7 bases and the J gene lost 2 bases, with 12 bases spanning the gap. The CDR3 extends over 14 amino acids. Per the germline V gene, CDR1 is LNHDA and CDR2 is SQIVND (reference sequence).

The rearrangement uses TRBV20-1 and TRBJ2-4; TRBD2 matches at 11 bases. Matching the DNA end better, TRBJ2-7 makes the J call doubtful. This CDR3 is built from 14 residues. The V gene's germline CDR1 is DFQATT and CDR2 SNEGSKA (reference sequence). The DNA of the CDR3 is TGCAGTGCTGGACATAGCGGGGGGGCCCACGAGCAGTACTTC. Protein sequence: CSAGHSGGAHEQYF.

The chain uses TRBV13 and TRBJ2-7, with 14 bases lining up with TRBD2. CDR3 length: 19 residues. Germline CDR1 is PRHDT and CDR2 is FYEKMQ (reference sequence). Unmatched junction bases numbered 15, after V lost 0 bases and J lost 8 bases. The CDR3 DNA is TGTGCCAGCAGCTTAGGCCTAATACGAGCGGGACTAGCGGGAGTAAAGCAGTACTTC. Protein sequence: CASSLGLIRAGLAGVKQYF.

This chain uses TRBV3-1 with TRBJ2-1; perhaps TRBD1 as D (5 bases). Trimming removed 2 bases at V and 0 bases at J, with 14 bases between. The length of the CDR3 is 17 residues. Germline V gene sequence: CDR1 LGHDT, CDR2 YNNKEL (reference sequence). CDR3 sequence (DNA): TGTGCCAGCAGCCAATTACCGACAGTATTCTCCTACAATGAGCAGTTCTTC. It encodes CASSQLPTVFSYNEQFF.

The chain combines TRBV5-1 with TRBJ2-1, with 11 bases identical to TRBD1. V shed 4 bases and J 4 bases; nucleotides not matched to a gene: 7. This CDR3 spans 16 amino acids. CDR1 and CDR2 from the germline V gene are SGHRS and YFSETQ. The DNA of the CDR3 is TGCGCCAGCAGCGGATCCGGGACAGGGGGTTACAATGAGCAGTTCTTC. Residues: CASSGSGTGGYNEQFF.

This chain connects TRBV11-2 to TRBJ2-1; 13 nucleotides align to TRBD2. V gave up 0 bases and J gave up 15 bases; unmatched junction bases: 5. The germline V gene has CDR1 SGHAT and CDR2 FQNNGV. The CDR3 runs 14 residues. The CDR3 sequence is CASSLEVTSGGRFF. DNA of the CDR3: TGTGCCAGCAGCTTAGAGGTGACTAGCGGGGGGCGGTTCTTC.

J is TRBJ2-5 and V is TRBV6-1; the D gene could be TRBD1 or TRBD2 (5 bases each). The J call is doubtful: the DNA matches TRBJ2-7 better. Germline values: CDR1 MNHNS, CDR2 SASEGT. The CDR3 has 13 amino acids. The CDR3 bases are TGTGCCAGCATCGGGTGGGGGAGCAACGAGCAGTACTTC. Translated: CASIGWGSNEQYF.

V usage is TRBV4-1 and J usage is TRBJ2-1, with D possibly matching TRBD2 (6 bases). The J call is doubtful: the DNA matches TRBJ2-7 better. The germline gives CDR1 MGHRA, CDR2 YSYEKL. This CDR3 has 19 residues. The CDR3 loop is CASSQVPFFEGGRRNEQYF. Written as DNA, the CDR3 is TGCGCCAGCAGCCAAGTCCCCTTTTTTGAGGGAGGCCGGCGGAACGAGCAGTACTTC.

This chain links TRBV27 with TRBJ2-5, with D hard to call. From germline, CDR1 is MNHEY and CDR2 SMNVEV (reference sequence). Trimming took off 3 bases at V and 3 bases at J, with 11 bases between the two ends. The CDR3 contains 14 residues. The CDR3 spells CASSFSSMKETQYF. CDR3 DNA: TGTGCCAGCAGTTTCTCGTCAATGAAAGAGACCCAGTACTTC.

The chain carries TRBV4-1 and TRBJ2-7; 7 bases agree with TRBD1. The V and J ends lost 4 bases and 2 bases, in that order; junction bases with no gene match: 5. Germline CDR1 reads MGHRA; CDR2 reads YSYEKL. This CDR3 region has 14 residues. In DNA form, the CDR3 reads TGCGCCAGCAGCCCGTGGGACAGAACCTACGAGCAGTACTTC. Translating gives CASSPWDRTYEQYF.

The chain joins TRBV20-1 to TRBJ2-7, with D perhaps assigned TRBD1 or TRBD2 (5 bases each). The CDR3 is 13 residues long. The V gene's germline CDR1 is DFQATT and CDR2 SNEGSKA (reference sequence). V shed 6 bases and J shed 3 bases, with 15 bases lying between them. CDR3 sequence (DNA): TGCAGTGCCGGGGACCCACAAGACTACGAGCAGTACTTC. Its protein product is CSAGDPQDYEQYF.

The chain recombines TRBV5-1 with TRBJ1-6; D is uncertain. Germline CDR1 is SGHRS and CDR2 is YFSETQ. Trimming took 4 bases from V and 8 from J, leaving 13 bases between them. CDR3 length equals 14 residues. For the CDR3, the DNA is TGCGCCAGCAGCGTGAACCTACACGATTCACCCCTCCACTTT. Translated: CASSVNLHDSPLHF.

This clonotype came up a few times. The chain is built from TRBV11-2 and TRBJ2-3, with 10 bases aligning to TRBD2. Germline V lookup: CDR1 SGHAT, CDR2 FQNNGV. V was clipped by 5 bases and J by 3 bases; unmatched bases: 8. The CDR3 is 16 residues long. The CDR3 region has the DNA TGTGCCAGCAGCCCCACTAGCGGGATCTGGACAGATACGCAGTATTTT. It is translated as CASSPTSGIWTDTQYF.

Concerning this clonotype: A read error is possible here, since a much larger clone lies one base away. This rearrangement joins TRBV6-6 to TRBJ2-4; D call uncertain. The CDR3 is 15 amino acids. Germline CDR1 and CDR2: MNHNY and SVGAGI (reference sequence). The V end was cut by 1 base, the J end by 7 bases, with 14 bases between. The chain's CDR3 is CASSYYHPTHNIQYF. The CDR3 DNA follows: TGTGCCAGCAGTTACTACCACCCTACTCACAACATTCAGTACTTC.

This clonotype was recorded many times. The chain is built from TRBV10-3 and TRBJ2-1, with a possible D match to TRBD2 (6 bases). The V gene lost 7 bases and the J gene lost 4 bases, with 23 bases spanning the gap. In germline, CDR1 is ENHRY, CDR2 SYGVKD. The CDR3 length is 17 residues. This chain's CDR3 is CAITKRVRWARYNEQFF. CDR3 DNA: TGTGCCATCACAAAGCGGGTCAGGTGGGCGCGGTACAATGAGCAGTTCTTC.

This chain connects TRBV3-1 to TRBJ2-5, with D perhaps TRBD2 (5 bases). The germline V gene has CDR1 LGHDT and CDR2 YNNKEL (reference sequence). The V end was cut by 1 base, the J end by 5 bases, with 17 bases between. The CDR3 loop spans 16 amino acids. CDR3 protein: CASSQVWASPLETQYF. As DNA, the CDR3 is TGTGCCAGCAGCCAAGTTTGGGCTAGCCCTCTGGAGACCCAGTACTTC.

The rearrangement links TRBV20-1 to TRBJ2-1; maybe TRBD2 (6 bases). This CDR3 is 13 amino acids long. Trimming shortened V by 3 bases and J by 12 bases, and 18 bases separated the two germline ends. CDR1 is DFQATT and CDR2 is SNEGSKA in the germline V gene (reference sequence). The CDR3 region has the DNA TGCAGTGCTAGCCCCAACTCGCGGGGTGCGCAGTTCTTC. Protein: CSASPNSRGAQFF.

This chain links TRBV5-6 with TRBJ2-5, with 11 bases aligning to TRBD1. The closer fit of TRBJ2-7 to the DNA end suggests the J call may be wrong. CDR1 and CDR2 (germline): SGHDT, YYEEEE. The CDR3 runs 16 residues. The CDR3: CASSLTDRGPIYEQYF. DNA for the CDR3: TGTGCCAGCAGCTTGACGGACAGGGGGCCGATTTACGAGCAGTACTTC.

J is TRBJ1-2 and V is TRBV5-5; 8 nucleotides line up with TRBD1. The germline gives CDR1 SGHKS, CDR2 YYEKEE (reference sequence). The V gene end was trimmed by 5 bases and the J gene end by 6 bases; junction bases not matched to a gene: 18. CDR3 length: 17 residues. CDR3 sequence: CASRDRDRLLFGHGYTF. DNA for the CDR3: TGTGCCAGCAGAGATCGGGACAGGCTCCTTTTCGGCCATGGCTACACCTTC.

The gene calls are TRBV6-1 and TRBJ2-1, with D unclear. This CDR3 is 16 amino acids long. CDR1 MNHNS and CDR2 SASEGT come from the germline V gene. V dropped 0 bases and J dropped 8 bases, with 17 bases sitting between them. The CDR3: CASSEALLIGVDEQFF. For the CDR3, the DNA is TGTGCCAGCAGTGAAGCGCTTCTGATAGGTGTAGATGAGCAGTTCTTC.

The V and J genes are TRBV20-1 and TRBJ2-1; TRBD2 might be the D (5 bases). Trimming stripped 4 bases from V and 0 bases from J, with 10 bases between. From germline, CDR1 is DFQATT and CDR2 SNEGSKA (reference sequence). The CDR3 sequence is 14 residues long. CDR3 residues: CSAISASSYNEQFF. CDR3 coding DNA: TGCAGTGCTATTAGCGCGAGCTCCTACAATGAGCAGTTCTTC.